What follows are 29 T cell receptor beta chains derived from one specimen sequenced in a study of blood T cell repertoires in COVID-19 (dated by TCRdb to 2020 to 2022). Receptors were amplified or captured by the immunoSEQ multiplex PCR assay. As stored in TCRdb, this immuneACCESS dataset retains in-frame rearrangements with V and J assigned. A fraction of the clones does not appear; measured against another copy, unresolved V genes explain less than half of the discrepancy, and the remainder lacks a known reason. The sample yields over 200,000 clones; under 90% were counted once. About 7.8% of the sample comes from the top ten. The sequenced sample was peripheral blood. The receptors here all came from a woman aged 80 or older with COVID-19, enrolled during active disease.

The V and J genes are TRBV11-2 and TRBJ2-2; D is uncertain. This CDR3 is 13 amino acids long. V shed 1 base and J shed 5 bases, with 5 bases lying between them. CDR1 SGHAT and CDR2 FQNNGV come from the germline V gene. CDR3 DNA sequence: TGTGCCAGCAGCTTAGCGGGTACCGGGGAGCTGTTTTTT. Protein: CASSLAGTGELFF. The whole variable domain, remainder taken from reference TRBV11-2 and TRBJ2-2, is EAGVAQSPRYKIIEKRQSVAFWCNPISGHATLYWYQQILGQGPKLLIQFQNNGVVDDSQLPKDRFSAERLKGVDSTLKIQPAKLEDSAVYLCASSLAGTGELFFGEGSRLTVL.

The chain combines TRBV6-5 with TRBJ2-1; D is possibly TRBD1 (5 bases). This CDR3 is built from 14 residues. The germline V gene has CDR1 MNHEY and CDR2 SVGAGI. V shed 4 bases and J shed 3 bases, with 10 bases lying between them. Here the CDR3 reads CASSFWQGYNEQFF. The DNA for the CDR3 is TGTGCCAGCAGTTTTTGGCAGGGCTACAATGAGCAGTTCTTC.

This clone has a handful of counts. The chain couples TRBV29-1 to TRBJ1-2, with TRBD1 identical over 8 bases. The V segment lost 1 base and the J segment 4 bases; nucleotides outside the gene matches: 5. This CDR3 region has 14 residues. The germline gives CDR1 SQVTM, CDR2 ANQGSEA. The CDR3 loop reads CSVEAGQGVYGYTF. The DNA of the CDR3 is TGCAGCGTTGAAGCCGGACAGGGAGTCTATGGCTACACCTTC.

This chain links TRBV20-1 with TRBJ2-1; 13 nucleotides match TRBD2. In germline, CDR1 is DFQATT, CDR2 SNEGSKA (reference sequence). The CDR3 length is 16 residues. Trimming cost V 3 bases and J 1 base; bases outside gene matches: 3. The CDR3 region has the DNA TGCAGTGCTAGTACTAGCGGGGGGGTATCCTACAATGAGCAGTTCTTC. This translates into CSASTSGGVSYNEQFF.

The genes are TRBV4-2 and TRBJ2-7, with 12 bases identical to TRBD2. V gave up 0 bases and J gave up 6 bases; unmatched junction bases: 24. The germline V gene has CDR1 LGHNA and CDR2 YNFKEQ. This CDR3 spans 22 amino acids. CDR3 bases: TGTGCCAGCAGCCAAGATCAGATCAGGCGGCTAGCGGGAGGGCCGGCAGTGACCGAGCAGTACTTC. Amino acids: CASSQDQIRRLAGGPAVTEQYF.

The chain carries TRBV6-6 and TRBJ2-7; 11 nucleotides agree with TRBD2. CDR1 MNHNY and CDR2 SVGAGI come from the germline V gene (reference sequence). The CDR3 totals 14 residues. J lost 0 bases, V lost 10 bases, and 5 bases had no gene match. CDR3 protein: CAILAGGPSYEQYF. The CDR3 nucleotides are TGTGCCATCCTAGCGGGGGGTCCCTCCTACGAGCAGTACTTC.

This chain connects TRBV9 to TRBJ2-2; D may be TRBD2 (6 bases). CDR1 is SGDLS, CDR2 YYNGEE, per germline. V lost 0 bases and J lost 5, with 11 bases in between. The CDR3 has 15 residues. CDR3 amino acids: CASSVEVGRTGELFF. The CDR3 DNA follows: TGTGCCAGCAGCGTAGAAGTCGGGAGAACCGGGGAGCTGTTTTTT.

The chain is built from TRBV5-5 and TRBJ2-5, with D perhaps matching TRBD1 (6 bases). CDR3 size: 13 residues. The V and J ends lost 3 bases and 2 bases respectively, with 8 bases between them. Germline loops: CDR1 SGHKS, CDR2 YYEKEE (reference sequence). The CDR3 here is CASSWTEQETQYF. The CDR3 DNA is TGTGCCAGCAGCTGGACAGAGCAAGAGACCCAGTACTTC.

Remarks on this clone: This sample includes further DNA sequences coding for the same CDR3. The chain employs TRBV5-1 and TRBJ2-7; TRBD1 matches at 8 bases. Germline CDR1 and CDR2: SGHRS and YFSETQ. The CDR3 extends over 14 amino acids. Trimming removed 4 bases from V and 3 bases from J; junction bases left unmatched: 6. The chain's CDR3 is CASSPGQGGYEQYF. Here the CDR3 DNA reads TGCGCCAGCAGCCCAGGACAGGGAGGCTACGAGCAGTACTTC. The variable domain in full, with the rest retrieved from reference TRBV5-1 and TRBJ2-7, is KAGVTQTPRYLIKTRGQQVTLSCSPISGHRSVSWYQQTPGQGLQFLFEYFSETQRNKGNFPGRFSGRQFSNSRSEMNVSTLELGDSALYLCASSPGQGGYEQYFGPGTRLTVT.

The chain uses TRBV7-2 and TRBJ2-2, with a possible D match to TRBD2 (6 bases). Deletions cut 8 bases from V and 4 bases from J, with 11 bases between. Germline-derived CDR1 and CDR2 are SGHTA and FQGNSA. This CDR3 is 13 amino acids long. DNA for the CDR3: TGTGCCAGCGGAGGGATTTTCACCGGGGAGCTGTTTTTT. The encoded protein is CASGGIFTGELFF.

The chain has TRBV30 and TRBJ1-5; no clear D. Germline lookup yields CDR1 GTSNPN and CDR2 SVGIG (reference sequence). V lost 0 bases to trimming and J lost 4 bases, with 25 bases between them. This CDR3 is 19 amino acids long. This chain's CDR3 is CAWSVFVVEQTEGNQPQHF. CDR3 in DNA: TGTGCCTGGAGTGTATTTGTTGTGGAACAGACGGAGGGAAATCAGCCCCAGCATTTT. Based on the CDR3 plus reference TRBV30 and TRBJ1-5, the full variable domain is SQTIHQWPATLVQPVGSPLSLECTVEGTSNPNLYWYRQAAGRGLQLLFYSVGIGQISSEVPQNLSASRPQDRQFILSSKKLLLSDSGFYLCAWSVFVVEQTEGNQPQHFGDGTRLSIL.

The CDR3 DNA reads as TGTGCCAGCAGAGACCCACCAGGTGCCGGGGAGCTGTTTTTT. It specifies CASRDPPGAGELFF. J is TRBJ2-2 and V is TRBV6-1; D unresolved. From germline, CDR1 is MNHNS and CDR2 SASEGT. The length of the CDR3 is 14 residues. Trimming removed 6 bases at V and 6 bases at J, with 14 bases between.

This chain connects TRBV19 to TRBJ1-5, with D tentatively TRBD1 (5 bases). The germline V gene encodes CDR1 LNHDA and CDR2 SQIVND (reference sequence). The CDR3 loop spans 13 amino acids. V lost 5 bases and J lost 7, with 12 bases in between. This CDR3 reads CASSRGIVQPQHF. The CDR3 region has the DNA TGTGCCAGTAGTCGGGGGATTGTACAGCCCCAGCATTTT. Filled out from reference TRBV19 and TRBJ1-5, the complete variable domain reads DGGITQSPKYLFRKEGQNVTLSCEQNLNHDAMYWYRQDPGQGLRLIYYSQIVNDFQKGDIAEGYSVSREKKESFPLTVTSAQKNPTAFYLCASSRGIVQPQHFGDGTRLSIL.

This clone was observed a few times. The chain couples TRBV15 to TRBJ2-3; TRBD2 matches 12 bases. With 1 base clipped from V and 5 bases from J, the junction kept 1 base outside the gene matches. Germline V gives CDR1 LNHNV, CDR2 YYDKDF (reference sequence). The CDR3 spans 15 residues. As DNA, the CDR3 is TGTGCCACCAGCAGAGCTAGCGGGGGGGGAGATACGCAGTATTTT. Its protein product is CATSRASGGGDTQYF.

This clone has more than one count but fewer than ten. The chain has TRBV28 and TRBJ1-2, with D unresolved. The CDR3 is 14 amino acids. Germline V gives CDR1 MDHEN, CDR2 SYDVKM. Trimming took off 2 bases at V and 4 bases at J, with 11 bases between the two ends. The CDR3 DNA follows: TGTGCCAGCAGTTTAGGTTCAGGTCTCTATGGCTACACCTTC. Its protein is CASSLGSGLYGYTF.

The count of this clone is one. This rearrangement joins TRBV19 to TRBJ2-2; 7 bases line up with TRBD1. V lost 6 bases to trimming and J lost 6 bases; unmatched junction nucleotides: 10. Per the germline V gene, CDR1 is LNHDA and CDR2 is SQIVND (reference sequence). This CDR3 comprises 15 residues. This CDR3 is CASSQQGRSPGELFF. The CDR3 nucleotides read TGTGCCAGTAGCCAACAGGGGAGAAGCCCCGGGGAGCTGTTTTTT.

As to this clone: Other DNA variants within this sample encode the same CDR3. The chain recombines TRBV3-1 (or the pseudogene TRBV3-2) with TRBJ2-5; the match to TRBD2 covers 11 bases. V was pared by 0 bases and J by 2 bases, with 2 bases of the junction left unmatched. The CDR3 contains 16 residues. The germline V gene has CDR1 LGHDT and CDR2 YNNKEL (reference sequence). CDR3 protein: CASSQDPSGGQETQYF. The CDR3 DNA reads TGTGCCAGCAGCCAAGATCCTAGCGGGGGGCAAGAGACCCAGTACTTC.

The CDR3 loop reads CASSPRGGSGELFF. The DNA for the CDR3 is TGTGCCAGCTCACCAAGAGGAGGTTCCGGGGAGCTGTTTTTT. The V call is TRBV18, the J call TRBJ2-2; possible D gene TRBD2, 5 bases. The V and J ends lost 2 bases and 6 bases respectively, with 10 bases between them. The CDR3 covers 14 residues. Germline CDR1 is KGHSH and CDR2 is LQKENI.

The V gene is TRBV5-1, the J gene TRBJ2-3; TRBD1 matches at 11 bases. J lost 5 bases, V lost 5 bases, and 10 bases had no gene match. This CDR3 comprises 16 residues. Germline V gene sequence: CDR1 SGHRS, CDR2 YFSETQ. The CDR3 sequence: CASSREDRGLEDTQYF. CDR3 sequence (DNA): TGCGCCAGCAGTCGGGAGGACAGGGGGCTAGAAGATACGCAGTATTTT.

V and J are TRBV7-9 and TRBJ2-1, with D possibly TRBD1 on 5 matching bases. The V gene lost 5 bases and the J gene lost 0 bases, with 11 bases spanning the gap. Germline loops: CDR1 SEHNR, CDR2 FQNEAQ (reference sequence). This CDR3 spans 15 amino acids. DNA of the CDR3: TGTGCCAGCAGCCAGCAGGGTAGCTCCTACAATGAGCAGTTCTTC. This translates into CASSQQGSSYNEQFF.

The chain has TRBV7-2 and TRBJ1-3; 8 bases agree with TRBD1. Germline loops: CDR1 SGHTA, CDR2 FQGNSA. V lost 1 base to trimming and J lost 0 bases; unmatched junction nucleotides: 5. This CDR3 has 17 amino acids. The CDR3 coding sequence is TGTGCCAGCAGCTTAGTAGGAGGGACAGGCTCTGGAAACACCATATATTTT. Amino acids: CASSLVGGTGSGNTIYF. Full variable domain (remainder filled in from reference TRBV7-2 and TRBJ1-3): GAGVSQSPSNKVTEKGKDVELRCDPISGHTALYWYRQSLGQGLEFLIYFQGNSAPDKSGLPSDRFSAERTGGSVSTLTIQRTQQEDSAVYLCASSLVGGTGSGNTIYFGEGSWLTVV.

This clone is a singleton in its sample. V usage is TRBV5-6 and J usage is TRBJ2-5, with 10 bases matching TRBD1. The germline V gene encodes CDR1 SGHDT and CDR2 YYEEEE. Trimming at V came to 3 bases and at J to 4 bases, leaving 6 bases not matched to a gene. The CDR3 is 15 amino acids. The CDR3 sequence: CASSYQTGGLETQYF. The CDR3 DNA follows: TGTGCCAGCAGCTATCAGACAGGGGGCCTAGAGACCCAGTACTTC. Variable domain in full (rest from reference TRBV5-6 and TRBJ2-5): DAGVTQSPTHLIKTRGQQVTLRCSPKSGHDTVSWYQQALGQGPQFIFQYYEEEERQRGNFPDRFSGHQFPNYSSELNVNALLLGDSALYLCASSYQTGGLETQYFGPGTRLLVL.

The chain joins TRBV3-1 (or the pseudogene TRBV3-2) to TRBJ1-1; weak D call: TRBD1 (5 bases). V dropped 10 bases and J dropped 0 bases, with 12 bases sitting between them. The CDR3 runs to 13 residues. CDR1 is LGHDT and CDR2 is YNNKEL in the germline V gene (reference sequence). For the CDR3, the DNA is TGTGCCACTACCCAGGGCATGAACACTGAAGCTTTCTTT. It yields the protein CATTQGMNTEAFF.

This chain uses TRBV6-5 with TRBJ2-7, with 7 bases identical to TRBD2. The CDR3 loop spans 15 amino acids. Trimming took 6 bases from V and 3 from J; bases not matched to a gene: 11. CDR1 and CDR2 from the germline V gene are MNHEY and SVGAGI. CDR3 sequence reads: CASRLLSGEGYEQYF. As DNA, the CDR3 is TGTGCCAGCAGGCTCCTTTCGGGGGAGGGCTACGAGCAGTACTTC.

The chain joins TRBV27 to TRBJ1-6; D is unresolved. The CDR3 covers 16 residues. CDR1 MNHEY and CDR2 SMNVEV come from the germline V gene (reference sequence). The ends were cut back, 5 bases at V and 9 bases at J, with 20 bases in the middle. The DNA for the CDR3 is TGTGCCAGCAGTCCAGGACTTGGGTTGACGGGTTCACCCCTCCACTTT. Amino acids: CASSPGLGLTGSPLHF.

This clone was observed a few times. The chain has TRBV15 and TRBJ1-1, with 9 bases matching TRBD1. J was trimmed by 5 bases and V by 5 bases; bases with no gene match: 6. The CDR3 has 14 amino acids. Germline CDR1 LNHNV, CDR2 YYDKDF (reference sequence). The CDR3 region has the DNA TGTGCCACCAGCGCTGGGACAGGGATTACTGAAGCTTTCTTT. Translation: CATSAGTGITEAFF. The full variable domain, in which reference TRBV15 and TRBJ1-1 provide the parts outside the CDR3, is DAMVIQNPRYQVTQFGKPVTLSCSQTLNHNVMYWYQQKSSQAPKLLFHYYDKDFNNEADTPDNFQSRRPNTSFCFLDIRSPGLGDTAMYLCATSAGTGITEAFFGQGTRLTVV.

V is TRBV18 and J is TRBJ2-5; 9 bases map to TRBD1. Per germline, CDR1 KGHSH and CDR2 LQKENI. Trimming cost V 5 bases and J 5 bases; bases outside gene matches: 6. The CDR3 has 14 residues. CDR3 sequence (DNA): TGTGCCAGCTCAACGGGACAGGGCCCCGAGACCCAGTACTTC. Protein product: CASSTGQGPETQYF.

This rearrangement joins TRBV7-9 to TRBJ2-3, with 13 bases lining up with TRBD2. Germline assignment: CDR1 SEHNR and CDR2 FQNEAQ (reference sequence). V lost 4 bases to trimming and J lost 3 bases; unmatched junction nucleotides: 7. The CDR3 is 17 residues long. The CDR3 loop reads CASSSLRTSGRTDTQYF. The CDR3 DNA reads as TGTGCCAGCAGCTCCCTAAGGACTAGCGGGAGAACAGATACGCAGTATTTT.

The chain couples TRBV5-1 to TRBJ2-7; no firm D call. CDR1 is SGHRS and CDR2 is YFSETQ in the germline V gene. CDR3 length: 13 amino acids. V lost 0 bases to trimming and J lost 1 base, with 5 bases between them. CDR3 in DNA: TGCGCCAGCAGCTTGGTCGAGTCCTACGAGCAGTACTTC. Amino acid sequence: CASSLVESYEQYF.